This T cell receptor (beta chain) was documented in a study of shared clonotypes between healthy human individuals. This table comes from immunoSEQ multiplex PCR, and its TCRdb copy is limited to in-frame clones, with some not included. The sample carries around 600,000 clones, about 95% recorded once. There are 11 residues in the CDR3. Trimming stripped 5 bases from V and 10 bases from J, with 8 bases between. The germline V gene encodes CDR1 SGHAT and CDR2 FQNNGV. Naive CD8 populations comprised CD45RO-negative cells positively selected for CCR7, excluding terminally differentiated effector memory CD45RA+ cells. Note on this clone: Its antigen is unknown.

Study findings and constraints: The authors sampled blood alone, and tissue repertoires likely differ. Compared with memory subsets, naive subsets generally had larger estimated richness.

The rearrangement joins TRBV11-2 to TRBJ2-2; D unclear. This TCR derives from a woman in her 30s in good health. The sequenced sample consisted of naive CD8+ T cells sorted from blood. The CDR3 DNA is TGTGCCAGCAGCCCCCCCGCGGAGCTGTTTTTT. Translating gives CASSPPAELFF.